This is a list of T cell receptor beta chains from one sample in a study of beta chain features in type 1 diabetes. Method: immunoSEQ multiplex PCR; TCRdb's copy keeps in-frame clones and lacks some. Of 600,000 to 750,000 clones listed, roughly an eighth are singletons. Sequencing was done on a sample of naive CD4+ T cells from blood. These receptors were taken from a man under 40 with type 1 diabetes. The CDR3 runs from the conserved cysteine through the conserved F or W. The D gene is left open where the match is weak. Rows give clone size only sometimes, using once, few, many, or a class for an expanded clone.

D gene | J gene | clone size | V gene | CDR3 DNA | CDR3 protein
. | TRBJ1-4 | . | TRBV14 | TGTGCCAGCAGCAGAGAAGCCTCACGGGGAGCTGAAAAACTGTTTTTT | CASSREASRGAEKLFF
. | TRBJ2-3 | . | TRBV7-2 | TGTGCCAGCAGCTACCAGGAGGGCCGCACAGATACGCAGTATTTT | CASSYQEGRTDTQYF
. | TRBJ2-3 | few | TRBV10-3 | TGTGCCATCAGTGACCTCACAGATACGCAGTATTTT | CAISDLTDTQYF
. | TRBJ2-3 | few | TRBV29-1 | TGCAGCGTTGAATCGGGACCAACGGATACGCAGTATTTT | CSVESGPTDTQYF
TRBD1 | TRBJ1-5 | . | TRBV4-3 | TGCGCCAGCAGCCTTGGACAGGGGGCGAATCAGCCCCAGCATTTT | CASSLGQGANQPQHF
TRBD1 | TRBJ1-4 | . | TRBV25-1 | TGTGCCAGCAGTGCCGGGACAGTTCAAAATGAAAAACTGTTTTTT | CASSAGTVQNEKLFF
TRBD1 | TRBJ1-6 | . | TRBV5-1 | TGCGCCAGCAGCCAAACAACAGGGGGCGGTTCACCCCTCCACTTT | CASSQTTGGGSPLHF
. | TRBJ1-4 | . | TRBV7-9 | TGTGCCAGCAGCGCAAGGGGCCGCGCAACTAATGAAAAACTGTTTTTT | CASSARGRATNEKLFF
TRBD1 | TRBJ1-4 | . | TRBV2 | TGTGCCAGCAGCCGACAGGGAGAAGGGGCTGAAAAACTGTTTTTT | CASSRQGEGAEKLFF
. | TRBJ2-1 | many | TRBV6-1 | TGTGCCAGCAGTTCTGAGTGGGCCTACAATGAGCAGTTCTTC | CASSSEWAYNEQFF
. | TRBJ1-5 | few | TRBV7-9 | TGTGCCAGCAGCTTGTGGGATAGCAATCAGCCCCAGCATTTT | CASSLWDSNQPQHF
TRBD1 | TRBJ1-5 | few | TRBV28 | TGTGCCAGCAACCCAACAGGGGGCGGAGATCAGCCCCAGCATTTT | CASNPTGGGDQPQHF
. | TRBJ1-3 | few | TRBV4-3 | TGCGCCAGCAGCCAAGATGGGCGGTCTGGAAACACCATATATTTT | CASSQDGRSGNTIYF
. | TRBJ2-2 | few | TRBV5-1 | TGCGCCAGCAGCTTAAGGGCGACCGAGCCGGAGCTGTTTTTT | CASSLRATEPELFF
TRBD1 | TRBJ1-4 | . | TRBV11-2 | TGTGCCAGCAGCTTGGCACAGGGGGCGAGTAATGAAAAACTGTTTTTT | CASSLAQGASNEKLFF
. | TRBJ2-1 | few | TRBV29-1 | TGCAGCGCCCGGCGGCAGAACAATGAGCAGTTCTTC | CSARRQNNEQFF
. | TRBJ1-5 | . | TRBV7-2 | TGTGCCAGCAGCTTATTAAAGGACAGCAATCAGCCCCAGCATTTT | CASSLLKDSNQPQHF
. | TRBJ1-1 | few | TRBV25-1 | TGTGCCAGCAGTGAGCCGGGGAAAGGGGTGGTCACTGAAGCTTTCTTT | CASSEPGKGVVTEAFF
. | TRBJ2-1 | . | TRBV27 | TGTGCCAGCAGAATATTACGGGACTCTTACAATGAGCAGTTCTTC | CASRILRDSYNEQFF
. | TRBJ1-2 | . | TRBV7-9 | TGTGCCAGCAGCCGTCCAGGGAATCAAGACTATGGCTACACCTTC | CASSRPGNQDYGYTF
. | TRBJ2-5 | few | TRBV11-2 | TGTGCCAGCAGCTTAGATCTGTTCCCCATTGAGACCCAGTACTTC | CASSLDLFPIETQYF
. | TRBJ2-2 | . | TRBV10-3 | TGTGCCATCAGTGCAATTGCCGGGGAGCTGTTTTTT | CAISAIAGELFF
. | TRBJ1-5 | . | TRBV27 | TGTGCCAGCAGGGGGGGTTCTTATAGCAATCAGCCCCAGCATTTT | CASRGGSYSNQPQHF
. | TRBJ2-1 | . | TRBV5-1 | TGCGCCAGCAGCTTGGTGGATGAGCAGTTCTTC | CASSLVDEQFF
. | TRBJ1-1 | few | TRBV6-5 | TGTGCCAGCAGTTATACAGGGATATGGAACACTGAAGCTTTCTTT | CASSYTGIWNTEAFF
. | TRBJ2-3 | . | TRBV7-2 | TGTGCCAGCAGCTTAGGGTCGGTGGGGACAGATACGCAGTATTTT | CASSLGSVGTDTQYF
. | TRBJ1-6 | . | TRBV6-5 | TGTGCCAGCAGTTTCACACAGGGAGAGAATTCACCCCTCCACTTT | CASSFTQGENSPLHF
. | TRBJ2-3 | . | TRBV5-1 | TGCGCCAGCAGCTTAATTTCTACTGCAGATACGCAGTATTTT | CASSLISTADTQYF
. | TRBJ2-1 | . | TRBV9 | TGTGCCAGCAGCGCCCGGACCCCTGGCTACAATGAGCAGTTCTTC | CASSARTPGYNEQFF
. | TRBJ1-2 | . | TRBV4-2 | TGTGCCAGCAGCCAAGATCCGGGGGGGCCCAACCATTATGGCTACACCTTC | CASSQDPGGPNHYGYTF
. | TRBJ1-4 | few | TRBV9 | TGTGCCAGCAGCGTAGCGGGCAGAACTAATGAAAAACTGTTTTTT | CASSVAGRTNEKLFF
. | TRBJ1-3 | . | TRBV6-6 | TGTGCCAGCAGACTGAGATGGACAGTCTCTGGAAACACCATATATTTT | CASRLRWTVSGNTIYF
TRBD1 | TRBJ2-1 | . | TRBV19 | TGTGCCAGTAGTACGGAGGGACAGGGTCGTAGTGAGCAGTTCTTC | CASSTEGQGRSEQFF
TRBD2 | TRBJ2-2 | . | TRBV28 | TGTGCCAGCAGTTTGCCGGGGGGCACCGGGGAGCTGTTTTTT | CASSLPGGTGELFF
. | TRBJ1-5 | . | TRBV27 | TGTGCCAGCAGTTTAGGCGGACAAGGCAATCAGCCCCAGCATTTT | CASSLGGQGNQPQHF
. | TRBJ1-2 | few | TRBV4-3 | TGCGCCAGCAGCCACGCCATCGGACAGCCTACTAACTATGGCTACACCTTC | CASSHAIGQPTNYGYTF
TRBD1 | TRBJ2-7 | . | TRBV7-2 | TGTGCCAGCAGCTCAGGACAGGGGGTGTACGAGCAGTACTTC | CASSSGQGVYEQYF
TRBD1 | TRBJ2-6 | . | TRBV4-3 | TGCGCCAGCAGCCAAGATCCTACAGGGGGCGGGTCGCAGGGGGCCAACGTCCTGACTTTC | CASSQDPTGGGSQGANVLTF
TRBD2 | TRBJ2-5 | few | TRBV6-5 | TGTGCCAGCAGTTACTCGAGCGGGGGGGAAGAGACCCAGTACTTC | CASSYSSGGEETQYF
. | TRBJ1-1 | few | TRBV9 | TGTGCCAGCAGCGTAGCACCGATGAACACTGAAGCTTTCTTT | CASSVAPMNTEAFF
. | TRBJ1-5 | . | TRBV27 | TGTGCCAGCAGTTTACCGGGACCGATCAATCAGCCCCAGCATTTT | CASSLPGPINQPQHF
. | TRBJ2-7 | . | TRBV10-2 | TGCGCCAGCAGTGAGGGCAGCGTGCAGTACTTC | CASSEGSVQYF
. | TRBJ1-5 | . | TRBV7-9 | TGTGCCAGCAGCTTAGCCTCGTACCACGGGGGGGATGGCAATCAGCCCCAGCATTTT | CASSLASYHGGDGNQPQHF
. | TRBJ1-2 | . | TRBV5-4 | TGTGCCAGCAGCTTGGGAGGGGCGCGGTATGGCTACACCTTC | CASSLGGARYGYTF
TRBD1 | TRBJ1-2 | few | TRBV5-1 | TGCGCCAGCAGTCCGAGGACAGGGAACTATGGCTACACCTTC | CASSPRTGNYGYTF
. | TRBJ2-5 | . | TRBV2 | TGTGCCAGCAGTGTTGCCAGGACAGCCCAAGAGACCCAGTACTTC | CASSVARTAQETQYF
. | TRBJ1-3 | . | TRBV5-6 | TGTGCCAGCAGCCGCGTAAGCTCTGGAAACACCATATATTTT | CASSRVSSGNTIYF
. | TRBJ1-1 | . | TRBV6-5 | TGTGCCAGCAGTAGCCGTCGGGGTGCTTTCTTT | CASSSRRGAFF
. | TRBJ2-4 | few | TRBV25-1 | TGTGCCAGCAGTGAATCTCCGGGGTCGTCTACAGGAGAAAAGATTCAGTACTTC | CASSESPGSSTGEKIQYF
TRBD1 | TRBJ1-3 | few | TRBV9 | TGTGCCAGCAGCGTACATGGAGGGGGCAACTCTGGAAACACCATATATTTT | CASSVHGGGNSGNTIYF
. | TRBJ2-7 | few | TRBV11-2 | TGTGCCAGCAGCCCCCCAGCGAGCGTCTACGAGCAGTACTTC | CASSPPASVYEQYF
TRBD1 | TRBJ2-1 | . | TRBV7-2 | TGTGCCAGCAGCTTAGCGGGACAGGGGGCGGTCAATGAGCAGTTCTTC | CASSLAGQGAVNEQFF
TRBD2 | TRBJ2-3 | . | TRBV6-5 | TGTGCCAGCAGTTACGATCTAGCGGCAGATACGCAGTATTTT | CASSYDLAADTQYF
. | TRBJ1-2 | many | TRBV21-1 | TGTGCCATCCGACAGGTCCTTTATGGCTACACCTTC | CAIRQVLYGYTF
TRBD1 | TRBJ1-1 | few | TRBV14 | TGTGCCAGCAGCCAAGGTTTGGACAGGGGATTAATGAACACTGAAGCTTTCTTT | CASSQGLDRGLMNTEAFF
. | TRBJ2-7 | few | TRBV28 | TGTGCCAGCAGTTCCGGGCCCCCGGGCGAGCAGTACTTC | CASSSGPPGEQYF
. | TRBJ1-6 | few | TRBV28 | TGTGCCAGCAGTTTCGGAAATTCACCCCTCCACTTT | CASSFGNSPLHF
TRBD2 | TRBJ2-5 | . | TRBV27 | TGTGCCAGCAGTCCTAGGACTAGCAAAGAGACCCAGTACTTC | CASSPRTSKETQYF
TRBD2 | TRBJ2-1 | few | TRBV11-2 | TGTGCCAGCAGCGGGCTGAGCGGGGTCGAGCAGTTCTTC | CASSGLSGVEQFF